This T cell receptor (beta chain) came from a study of blood T cell repertoires in COVID-19. Study in general: Sites in the United States, Italy and Spain provided acute and convalescent COVID-19 samples. Sample material is recorded as cDNA or gDNA derived from T cells, B-cell-depleted T cells, or PBMCs.

Germline CDR1 and CDR2: MDHEN and SYDVKM. Trimming at V came to 6 bases and at J to 0 bases, leaving 8 bases not matched to a gene. The CDR3 consists of 16 residues. Authors' methods: Amplification of reference gene primers was used by the study to estimate nucleated cell counts. Data came from immunoSEQ multiplex PCR; TCRdb stores just in-frame clones and leaves some out. V and J calls and clone size are as listed in that table; D and trimming were resolved from the DNA. This table has approximately 200,000 clones, more than 60% appearing once. The chain couples TRBV28 to TRBJ1-2; TRBD1 matches at 9 bases. The sequencing input was peripheral blood. The TCR originated in a woman aged 45-59 years with acute or convalescent COVID-19. The CDR3: CASSYDRGKANYGYTF. CDR3 DNA: TGTGCCAGCAGCTACGACAGGGGGAAGGCTAACTATGGCTACACCTTC.